Listed below are T cell receptor beta chains from one sample, sequenced in a study of shared clonotypes between healthy human individuals. TCRdb's table, derived via immunoSEQ multiplex PCR, lists solely in-frame clones and lacks some. This sample carries around 1.9 million clones, about 93% of them seen once, and the ten largest clones take about 1.8%. Sequences were obtained from naive CD8+ T cells from PBMCs. Receptors originate from a man aged 18-30 years in good health. Some clones in this sample may be carry-over from other donors' samples. The CDR3 runs from the conserved cysteine through the conserved F or W. The D gene is left open where the match is weak. A clone size is listed for some rows: how often the clone was seen (once, few, many), or a class if it is expanded.

V gene	J gene	clone size	D gene	CDR3 DNA	CDR3 protein
TRBV25-1	TRBJ1-2	NA	NA	TGTGCCAGCAGTGAGGCAGGGATCGATGGCTACACCTTC	CASSEAGIDGYTF
TRBV7-9	TRBJ2-7	NA	TRBD1	TGTGCCAGCAGCCAACAGGGGCGGTACGAGCAGTACTTC	CASSQQGRYEQYF
TRBV19	TRBJ2-2	once	NA	TGTGCCAGTAGTATAGTGTCCGGCACCGGGGAGCTGTTTTTT	CASSIVSGTGELFF
TRBV15	TRBJ1-1	NA	NA	TGTGCCACCAGCAGAGGTTTCGGAGGGCCCACTGAAGCTTTCTTT	CATSRGFGGPTEAFF
TRBV25-1	TRBJ2-5	NA	NA	TGTGCCAGCCAGGGACCTACCCGCGGGGAGACCCAGTACTTC	CASQGPTRGETQYF
TRBV21-1	TRBJ1-5	NA	NA	TGTGCCAGCAGCAAATACAACAGGGGGGAAGGCAATCAGCCCCAGCATTTT	CASSKYNRGEGNQPQHF
TRBV7-2	TRBJ2-7	NA	NA	TGTGCCAGCAGCTTAAACAGGCACCAAGGCGAGCAGTACTTC	CASSLNRHQGEQYF
TRBV19	TRBJ1-1	NA	NA	TGTGCCAGTACTCTTGAACCTAACACTGAAGCTTTCTTT	CASTLEPNTEAFF
TRBV7-2	TRBJ2-1	once	NA	TGTGCCAGCAGCTTATTGCTTCTGTACAATGAGCAGTTCTTC	CASSLLLLYNEQFF
TRBV11-2	TRBJ2-1	once	NA	TGTGCCAGCAGCTTAGCGTTTCTCCCGGGGCAGGGGCTTTACAATGAGCAGTTCTTC	CASSLAFLPGQGLYNEQFF
TRBV7-8	TRBJ1-1	few	NA	TGTGCCAGCAGCGCCAACAGGGTCGAAGCTTTCTTT	CASSANRVEAFF
TRBV28	TRBJ2-1	NA	NA	TGTGCCAGCAGCCACTTCAATGAGCAGTTCTTC	CASSHFNEQFF
TRBV28	TRBJ1-5	NA	NA	TGTGCCAGCACCTTAGTCGGAGGGGATCAGCCCCAGCATTTT	CASTLVGGDQPQHF
TRBV27	TRBJ1-1	few	NA	TGTGCCAGCACCCAACCGGGAGGCACTGAAGCTTTCTTT	CASTQPGGTEAFF
TRBV13	TRBJ2-6	NA	NA	TGTGCCAGCAGCTTAAGAGTCGAGCGGGACAAGGCCAACGTCCTGACTTTC	CASSLRVERDKANVLTF
TRBV4-1	TRBJ2-7	NA	NA	TGCGCCAGCAGCGAGGGAACTCGCTCCTACGAGCAGTACTTC	CASSEGTRSYEQYF
TRBV7-8	TRBJ2-1	NA	NA	TGTGCCAGCAGCTCCATCGAAGCGGTCAGCTCCTACAATGAGCAGTTCTTC	CASSSIEAVSSYNEQFF
TRBV10-2	TRBJ1-5	NA	NA	TGCGCCAGCAGTGACATACAGGAGGGTGGCAATCAGCCCCAGCATTTT	CASSDIQEGGNQPQHF
TRBV10-3	TRBJ2-1	NA	NA	TGTGCCCACGAGGAAGGACAGGGAGGGGGAAGGACGCAGTTCTTC	CAHEEGQGGGRTQFF
TRBV6-5	TRBJ1-2	NA	NA	TGTGCCAGCAGGACGAGGGGCCCCTATGGCTACACCTTC	CASRTRGPYGYTF
TRBV10-3	TRBJ1-2	NA	NA	TGTGCCATCAGTGAGTCTCGGACAGCAGATAACTATGGCTACACCTTC	CAISESRTADNYGYTF
TRBV27	TRBJ2-2	NA	NA	TGTGCCAGCAGTACCGGGACGATTGTCGGGGAGCTGTTTTTT	CASSTGTIVGELFF
TRBV11-3	TRBJ2-1	NA	NA	TGTGCCAGCAGCTTAGACTGGGGGCCCTACAATGAGCAGTTCTTC	CASSLDWGPYNEQFF
TRBV28	TRBJ2-7	NA	TRBD1	TGTGCCGTCGGGGGGACAGGGGCATACGAGCAGTACTTC	CAVGGTGAYEQYF
TRBV5-4	TRBJ2-7	once	TRBD1	TGTGCCAGCAGCCCCGGGACAGGGTTCCCCTACGAGCAGTACTTC	CASSPGTGFPYEQYF
TRBV7-9	TRBJ2-7	NA	NA	TGTGCCAGCAGCTTAAGGACAGTCCGACACGCTGACTACGAGCAGTACTTC	CASSLRTVRHADYEQYF
TRBV5-4	TRBJ2-7	NA	NA	TGTGCCAGCACGACCCGTAGCGGAGACGAGCAGTACTTC	CASTTRSGDEQYF
TRBV27	TRBJ2-7	NA	TRBD1	TGTGCCAGCAGTTCGGGGACAGGGCAGTTTACCTACGAGCAGTACTTC	CASSSGTGQFTYEQYF